The source of this T cell receptor beta chain is a study of technical replicates of blood from a handful of donors. Germline V gene lookup returns CDR1 KGHSH and CDR2 LQKENI. The CDR3 extends over 13 amino acids. V was clipped by 6 bases and J by 1 base, with 9 bases between them. The data were produced by immunoSEQ multiplex PCR, yet TCRdb's version contains in-frame clones alone and is incomplete. The sample lists some 49,000 clones, roughly nine tenths occurring once. This receptor was obtained from a human donor in good health. Some clones in this sample may be carry-over from other donors' samples. Sequencing used PBMCs. The chain uses TRBV18 and TRBJ1-1, with D possibly matching TRBD1 (5 bases). This CDR3 is CASSTTENTEAFF. CDR3 DNA: TGTGCCAGCTCCACGACAGAGAACACTGAAGCTTTCTTT.